Sequencing of this T cell receptor beta chain was carried out in a study of T cells in localized non-small cell lung cancer. Notes on the study in general: Heterogeneity cannot be ruled out, as sequencing used one tumor region only. T cell clonality was highest in uninvolved adjacent lung, above tumor. Appearances in adjacent lung were noted for a median 57 of the top 100 tumor clones.

CDR1 and CDR2 from the germline V gene are SGHNT and YENEEA. V shed 6 bases and J shed 6 bases, with 17 bases lying between them. The CDR3 loop spans 14 amino acids. Measured with immunoSEQ multiplex PCR; TCRdb has only the in-frame clones, and not every one. The sample lists a few thousand clones, about 18% occurring once. Worth noting for this clone: The antigen is not known.

The rearrangement joins TRBV11-3 to TRBJ1-1; D gene ambiguous. Sequencing used lung tumor tissue, obtained before any cancer treatment. The TCR comes from a woman aged 35 to 70 with stage II lung adenocarcinoma. The CDR3 spells CASRSLVREPEAFF. As DNA, the CDR3 is TGTGCCAGCAGGTCGCTGGTCCGGGAACCTGAAGCTTTCTTT.